One sample yielded the 24 T cell receptor beta chains listed below, sequenced in a study of CD8+CD57+ T cells in acquired aplastic anemia. According to the study, genomic DNA was the template for TCR beta VDJ and CDR3 profiling. MiXCR, applied by TCRdb to the reads, yields one record per CDR3 protein. The sample includes around 170,000 distinct CDR3 sequences, around half of them seen just once. The sample consisted of sorted CD4+, CD8+, or CD8+CD57+ T cells (not recorded which) from PBMCs. These receptors were collected from a human donor in good health.

The rearrangement uses TRBV7-8 and TRBJ1-1; no clear D. CDR1 and CDR2 from the germline V gene are SGHVS and FQNEAQ. The CDR3 length is 12 residues. Trimming removed 4 bases from V and 8 bases from J, with 11 bases in between. The CDR3 DNA sequence: TGTGCCAGCAGCTGGAATGGCAGAGAAGCTTTCTTT. Protein sequence: CASSWNGREAFF.

The J gene is TRBJ1-2, the V gene TRBV2, with D perhaps matching TRBD1 (6 bases). Germline V gene sequence: CDR1 SNHLY, CDR2 FYNNEI. V was cut by 4 bases and J by 4 bases, with 10 bases left in between. CDR3 length: 13 residues. CDR3 loop: CASSVGGSYGYTF. The CDR3 bases are TGTGCCAGCAGTGTAGGGGGGAGCTATGGCTACACCTTC.

This clonotype was observed at least ten times. The V and J genes are TRBV5-1 and TRBJ2-3, with D perhaps matching TRBD1 or TRBD2 (5 bases each). V was shortened by 1 base and J by 11 bases, with 17 bases between the two germline ends. The length of the CDR3 is 14 residues. Germline CDR1 is SGHRS and CDR2 is YFSETQ. CDR3 sequence reads: CASSLQQAGSKQYF. DNA for the CDR3: TGCGCCAGCAGCTTGCAACAGGCGGGCTCGAAGCAGTATTTT.

The sample holds a few counts of this clonotype. This chain uses TRBV15 with TRBJ2-7; TRBD1 matches at 8 bases. Germline V gives CDR1 LNHNV, CDR2 YYDKDF (reference sequence). V lost 0 bases, J lost 7 bases, and 5 bases stayed unmatched. CDR3 length: 14 amino acids. The CDR3 coding sequence is TGTGCCACCAGCAGAGATCAGGGGGCGCGTGAGCAGTACTTC. Amino acids: CATSRDQGAREQYF.

This clonotype has ten or more counts. The V call is TRBV5-1, the J call TRBJ1-5, with a tentative D call TRBD1 (5 bases). The V gene's germline CDR1 is SGHRS and CDR2 YFSETQ. CDR3 length: 13 amino acids. Trimming removed 0 bases at V and 6 bases at J, with 7 bases between. The CDR3 coding sequence is TGCGCCAGCAGCTTGGAGGGGCGTCAGCCCCAGCATTTT. Amino acid sequence: CASSLEGRQPQHF.

This clonotype was counted between two and nine times. This chain connects TRBV19 to TRBJ1-6; D may be TRBD1 (5 bases). Germline V gene sequence: CDR1 LNHDA, CDR2 SQIVND (reference sequence). There are 14 residues in the CDR3. V dropped 7 bases and J dropped 11 bases, with 18 bases sitting between them. This CDR3 is CASTQTAQNTPLHF. The CDR3, as DNA: TGTGCCAGTACCCAGACAGCCCAAAATACACCCCTCCACTTT. Filled out from reference TRBV19 and TRBJ1-6, the complete variable domain reads DGGITQSPKYLFRKEGQNVTLSCEQNLNHDAMYWYRQDPGQGLRLIYYSQIVNDFQKGDIAEGYSVSREKKESFPLTVTSAQKNPTAFYLCASTQTAQNTPLHFGNGTRLTVT.

The chain carries TRBV6-5 and TRBJ1-1, with 9 nucleotides matching TRBD1. After removal of 0 bases from V and 4 bases from J, the junction contained 3 bases not matched to a gene. CDR1 is MNHEY, CDR2 SVGAGI, per germline. The CDR3 spans 15 residues. CDR3 coding DNA: TGTGCCAGCAGTTACTCTGGACAGGGGAGCACTGAAGCTTTCTTT. Its protein product is CASSYSGQGSTEAFF.

The V and J genes are TRBV10-3 and TRBJ1-6, with 10 bases matching TRBD1. The V gene end was trimmed by 4 bases and the J gene end by 7 bases; junction bases not matched to a gene: 4. This CDR3 has 15 amino acids. Germline lookup yields CDR1 ENHRY and CDR2 SYGVKD. The CDR3 DNA reads TGTGCCATCAGTGTTCGACAGGGGGCAAATTCACCCCTCCACTTT. The encoded protein is CAISVRQGANSPLHF.

This clonotype was counted between two and nine times. This sequence joins TRBV10-1 and TRBJ1-3, with D possibly TRBD1 on 6 matching bases. Germline V gene sequence: CDR1 WNHNN, CDR2 SYGVQD (reference sequence). The CDR3 totals 15 residues. Trimming shortened V by 4 bases and J by 0 bases, and 10 bases separated the two germline ends. CDR3 loop: CASSVDSSSGNTIYF. CDR3 DNA sequence: TGCGCCAGCAGTGTGGACAGTAGCTCTGGAAACACCATATATTTT.

This sequence joins TRBV6-2 or TRBV6-3 and TRBJ2-2; 13 bases are a match to TRBD2. Germline V gives CDR1 MNHEY, CDR2 SVGEGT. There are 18 residues in the CDR3. J was trimmed by 0 bases and V by 3 bases; bases with no gene match: 4. DNA of the CDR3: TGTGCCAGCAGTTATCCGGGACTAGCGGGAACGAACACCGGGGAGCTGTTTTTT. Its translation: CASSYPGLAGTNTGELFF.

This clonotype showed up many times. The chain combines TRBV7-2 with TRBJ2-1; perhaps TRBD1 as D (5 bases). Trimming pared 1 base from V and 0 bases from J, leaving 16 bases between. The CDR3 runs to 18 residues. The germline V gene encodes CDR1 SGHTA and CDR2 FQGNSA. CDR3 coding DNA: TGTGCCAGCAGCTTAGGATTCAGGGCGACACGCTCCTACAATGAGCAGTTCTTC. It is translated as CASSLGFRATRSYNEQFF.

The table lists this clonotype with many counts. This chain links TRBV7-9 with TRBJ1-2; D is unclear. V was cut by 2 bases and J by 4 bases, with 14 bases left in between. The CDR3 is made up of 15 amino acids. CDR1 is SEHNR and CDR2 is FQNEAQ in the germline V gene (reference sequence). DNA for the CDR3: TGTGCCAGCAGCTTATGGACCCAGAAGGGCTATGGCTACACCTTC. It encodes CASSLWTQKGYGYTF.

This clonotype has a count of ten or more. This sequence joins TRBV7-2 and TRBJ2-1; a weak D match, TRBD1 (5 bases). Trimming cost V 0 bases and J 2 bases, with 8 bases left between them. CDR3 length: 15 amino acids. Germline V gives CDR1 SGHTA, CDR2 FQGNSA. The chain's CDR3 is CASSLAPTAYNEQFF. CDR3 in DNA: TGTGCCAGCAGCTTAGCACCGACAGCCTACAATGAGCAGTTCTTC.

The rearrangement joins TRBV24-1 to TRBJ2-6, with a weak D call TRBD1 (5 bases). V was shortened by 4 bases and J by 13 bases, with 7 bases between the two germline ends. Per the germline V gene, CDR1 is KGHDR and CDR2 is SFDVKD. This CDR3 is 11 amino acids long. This CDR3 reads CATSERTVLTF. Written as DNA, the CDR3 is TGTGCCACCAGTGAACGGACAGTCCTGACTTTC.

To note about this clonotype: A read error is possible here, since a much larger clone lies one base away. This CDR3 fails to terminate in the conserved phenylalanine or tryptophan, so it likely reflects a read error. The chain employs TRBV5-4 and TRBJ2-5, with 11 nucleotides matching TRBD2. V was pared by 2 bases and J by 2 bases, with 8 bases of the junction left unmatched. The CDR3 runs to 17 residues. Germline lookup yields CDR1 SGHNT and CDR2 YYREEE (reference sequence). The CDR3 protein is CASSLLVVAGGQETQYS. The CDR3 DNA reads as TGTGCCAGCAGCTTATTAGTGGTAGCGGGAGGGCAAGAGACCCAGTACTCC.

The chain employs TRBV7-3 and TRBJ2-1, with D perhaps matching TRBD1 (7 bases). There are 18 residues in the CDR3. The V and J ends lost 1 base and 1 base respectively, with 17 bases between them. Germline assignment: CDR1 SGHTA and CDR2 FQGTGA. The CDR3 protein is CASSLNPKGAGSYNEQFF. The CDR3 DNA follows: TGTGCCAGCAGCTTAAACCCAAAGGGGGCGGGATCCTACAATGAGCAGTTCTTC.

This clonotype was seen many times. The rearrangement links TRBV2 to TRBJ2-7; possible D gene TRBD2, 5 bases. V lost 2 bases to trimming and J lost 0 bases, with 8 bases between them. The length of the CDR3 is 14 residues. Germline CDR1 is SNHLY and CDR2 is FYNNEI. CDR3 residues: CASSESRGSYEQYF. The CDR3 DNA follows: TGTGCCAGCAGTGAATCTCGGGGCTCCTACGAGCAGTACTTC.

This clonotype was picked up many times. The chain joins TRBV7-9 to TRBJ1-2; D unclear. V gave up 4 bases and J gave up 7 bases, with 10 bases separating them. This CDR3 is 12 amino acids long. Germline V gives CDR1 SEHNR, CDR2 FQNEAQ (reference sequence). Here the CDR3 DNA reads TGTGCCAGCAGCTCCCGGCCGGGTGGCTACACCTTC. Amino acid sequence: CASSSRPGGYTF.

The genes are TRBV28 and TRBJ1-5; D is possibly TRBD1 (5 bases). V was trimmed by 7 bases and J by 3 bases, leaving 16 bases between them. This CDR3 contains 15 residues. Germline CDR1 reads MDHEN; CDR2 reads SYDVKM. This CDR3 is CASTLRLGVNQPQHF. The CDR3, as DNA: TGTGCCAGCACCCTGCGATTGGGGGTCAATCAGCCCCAGCATTTT. The entire variable domain, with the rest obtained from reference TRBV28 and TRBJ1-5, is as follows: DVKVTQSSRYLVKRTGEKVFLECVQDMDHENMFWYRQDPGLGLRLIYFSYDVKMKEKGDIPEGYSVSREKKERFSLILESASTNQTSMYLCASTLRLGVNQPQHFGDGTRLSIL.

CDR3 protein: CASSMALESPLHF. The CDR3 nucleotides read TGTGCCAGTAGTATGGCATTGGAGTCACCCCTCCACTTT. This chain links TRBV19 with TRBJ1-6, with unresolved D. V shed 3 bases and J shed 10 bases, with 10 bases lying between them. Germline loops: CDR1 LNHDA, CDR2 SQIVND (reference sequence). This CDR3 comprises 13 residues.

Concerning this clonotype: A junction end diverges from the germline sequence, so it may reflect a read error. CDR3 in amino acids: CAISETAGQDGYAF. CDR3 DNA: TGTGCCATCAGTGAGACGGCAGGGCAAGATGGCTACGCCTTC. J is TRBJ1-2 and V is TRBV10-3; a weak D match, TRBD1 (5 bases). The germline V gene encodes CDR1 ENHRY and CDR2 SYGVKD. CDR3 size: 14 residues.

This clonotype was recorded many times. V usage is TRBV5-4 and J usage is TRBJ2-1; 15 bases fit TRBD2. Looked up from germline, CDR1 is SGHNT and CDR2 is YYREEE (reference sequence). CDR3 length: 16 amino acids. J gave up 6 bases and V 5 bases, and 6 bases lay outside the gene matches. The CDR3, as DNA: TGTGCCAGCAGTCACGGACTAGCGGGAGGGCTCAATGAGCAGTTCTTC. Amino acids: CASSHGLAGGLNEQFF.

This clonotype was detected a few times. This rearrangement joins TRBV28 to TRBJ2-6; unclear D gene. The CDR3 length is 14 residues. V lost 5 bases, J lost 0 bases, and 5 bases lay in between. The germline V gene has CDR1 MDHEN and CDR2 SYDVKM. The DNA for the CDR3 is TGTGCCAGCAGTCGGAGCTCTGGGGCCAACGTCCTGACTTTC. This sequence encodes CASSRSSGANVLTF.

The chain links TRBV3-1 to TRBJ1-1; D is ambiguous. CDR3 length: 14 residues. Trimming shortened V by 1 base and J by 4 bases, and 10 bases separated the two germline ends. Germline V gene lookup returns CDR1 LGHDT and CDR2 YNNKEL (reference sequence). CDR3: CASSQAGGRTEAFF. Written as DNA, the CDR3 is TGTGCCAGCAGCCAAGCGGGCGGGCGCACTGAAGCTTTCTTT.